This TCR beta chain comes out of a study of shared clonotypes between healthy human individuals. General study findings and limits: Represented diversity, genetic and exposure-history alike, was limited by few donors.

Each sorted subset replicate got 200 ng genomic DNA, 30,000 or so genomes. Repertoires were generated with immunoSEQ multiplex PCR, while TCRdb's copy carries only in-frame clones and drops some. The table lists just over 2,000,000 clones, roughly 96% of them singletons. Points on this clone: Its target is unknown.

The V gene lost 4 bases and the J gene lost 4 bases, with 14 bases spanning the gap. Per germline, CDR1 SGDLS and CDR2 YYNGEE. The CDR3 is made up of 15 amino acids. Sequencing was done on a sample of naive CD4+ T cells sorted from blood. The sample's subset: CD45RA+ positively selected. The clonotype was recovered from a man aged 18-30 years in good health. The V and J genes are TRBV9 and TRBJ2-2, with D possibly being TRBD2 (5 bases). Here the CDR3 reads CASSLSAAITGELFF. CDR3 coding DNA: TGTGCCAGCAGCCTTTCAGCGGCAATCACCGGGGAGCTGTTTTTT. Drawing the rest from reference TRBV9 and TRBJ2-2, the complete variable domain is DSGVTQTPKHLITATGQRVTLRCSPRSGDLSVYWYQQSLDQGLQFLIQYYNGEERAKGNILERFSAQQFPDLHSELNLSSLELGDSALYFCASSLSAAITGELFFGEGSRLTVL.